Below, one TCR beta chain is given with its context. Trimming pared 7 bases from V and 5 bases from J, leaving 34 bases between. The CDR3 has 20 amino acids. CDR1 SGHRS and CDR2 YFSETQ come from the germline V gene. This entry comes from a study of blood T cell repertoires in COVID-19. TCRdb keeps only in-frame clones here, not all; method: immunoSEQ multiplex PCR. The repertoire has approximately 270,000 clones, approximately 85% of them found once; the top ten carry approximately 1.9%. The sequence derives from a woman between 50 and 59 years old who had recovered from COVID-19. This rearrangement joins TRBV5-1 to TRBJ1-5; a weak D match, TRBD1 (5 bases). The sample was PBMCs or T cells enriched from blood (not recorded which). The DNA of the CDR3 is TGCGCCAGCCATCTCTTGTGTACAGGATTGAGGTCCATTCCGTATCAGCCCCAGCATTTT. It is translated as CASHLLCTGLRSIPYQPQHF.